Presented here are 20 T cell receptor beta chains from one specimen sequenced in a study of blood T cell repertoires in COVID-19. Some clones are missing from TCRdb's copy, which holds only in-frame ones; the method was immunoSEQ multiplex PCR. The repertoire has about 77,000 clones, about 80% of them found once; the top ten carry under 5.5%. Sequencing input: peripheral blood. All receptors come from a woman in her seventies with acute or convalescent COVID-19.

The chain uses TRBV6-4 and TRBJ2-3; D perhaps matches TRBD2 (6 bases). V was clipped by 8 bases and J by 4 bases, with 16 bases between them. Germline CDR1 and CDR2: MRHNA and SNTAGT. CDR3 length: 14 amino acids. This chain's CDR3 is CASSNLGGSDTQYF. The CDR3 DNA sequence: TGTGCCAGCTCCAACCTCGGGGGTTCAGATACGCAGTATTTT.

This chain links TRBV27 with TRBJ2-5, with a possible D match to TRBD2 (7 bases). Per germline, CDR1 MNHEY and CDR2 SMNVEV (reference sequence). V was cut by 4 bases and J by 5 bases, with 20 bases left in between. The CDR3 runs 16 residues. The CDR3 DNA follows: TGTGCCAGCAGTTCCTTCAGTCGGGGGGCCGGGGAGACCCAGTACTTC. Protein product: CASSSFSRGAGETQYF.

The chain joins TRBV19 to TRBJ1-2; a possible D gene is TRBD1 (6 bases). Germline values: CDR1 LNHDA, CDR2 SQIVND (reference sequence). The V gene lost 0 bases and the J gene lost 4 bases, with 21 bases spanning the gap. This CDR3 comprises 18 residues. In DNA, the CDR3 is TGTGCCAGTAGTATAGACCCCGCGGTGGGGGCCACAACCTATGGCTACACCTTC. Protein: CASSIDPAVGATTYGYTF.

V gene TRBV7-7 combines with J gene TRBJ2-5; 7 bases are a match to TRBD2. The CDR3 is 15 amino acids. Germline V CDR1 and CDR2: SSHAT, FNYEAQ (reference sequence). V shed 5 bases, J shed 4 bases, and the junction held 10 bases outside the gene matches. The CDR3 nucleotides are TGTGCCAGCAGCCTAGGGCTAGCGGACCCAGAGACCCAGTACTTC. Encoded protein: CASSLGLADPETQYF. The variable domain in full, with the rest retrieved from reference TRBV7-7 and TRBJ2-5, is GAGVSQSPRYKVTKRGQDVTLRCDPISSHATLYWYQQALGQGPEFLTYFNYEAQPDKSGLPSDRFSAERPEGSISTLTIQRTEQRDSAMYRCASSLGLADPETQYFGPGTRLLVL.

The chain is built from TRBV5-1 and TRBJ2-7; weak D call: TRBD1 (5 bases). In germline, CDR1 is SGHRS, CDR2 YFSETQ. This CDR3 has 15 residues. V dropped 1 base and J dropped 3 bases, with 14 bases sitting between them. CDR3 DNA sequence: TGCGCCAGCAGCTTGAGCGCTGGGGCTCACTACGAGCAGTACTTC. Translating it yields CASSLSAGAHYEQYF.

This chain links TRBV4-2 with TRBJ1-2, with a weak D call TRBD1 (5 bases). V gave up 0 bases and J gave up 3 bases, with 14 bases separating them. Germline V gene lookup returns CDR1 LGHNA and CDR2 YNFKEQ. The CDR3 is 16 amino acids. The chain's CDR3 is CASSQESGTLYYGYTF. CDR3 coding DNA: TGTGCCAGCAGCCAAGAATCCGGGACTTTGTACTATGGCTACACCTTC.

V is TRBV5-8 and J is TRBJ2-3, with 8 positions matching TRBD1. Germline trimming cut 3 bases from V and 1 base from J; bases unmatched to any gene: 7. The CDR3 runs 16 residues. Germline V gives CDR1 SGHTS, CDR2 YDEGEE. The CDR3 DNA follows: TGTGCCAGCAGCTCCCCGACAGGGGAAGGCACAGATACGCAGTATTTT. Its protein is CASSSPTGEGTDTQYF.

The chain is built from TRBV6-2 or TRBV6-3 and TRBJ1-5; 7 nucleotides match TRBD1. CDR1 is MNHEY and CDR2 is SVGEGT in the germline V gene. Trimming took 6 bases from V and 6 from J; bases not matched to a gene: 8. The CDR3 covers 14 residues. CDR3 amino acids: CASSRDRESQPQHF. The CDR3 nucleotides are TGTGCCAGCAGCCGCGACAGGGAGAGTCAGCCCCAGCATTTT.

The chain joins TRBV7-2 to TRBJ2-3; the match to TRBD2 covers 8 bases. This CDR3 has 17 residues. Per the germline V gene, CDR1 is SGHTA and CDR2 is FQGNSA. Trimming at V came to 4 bases and at J to 2 bases, leaving 11 bases not matched to a gene. CDR3 sequence: CASSSPLAANYTDTQYF. The CDR3 DNA follows: TGTGCCAGCAGCTCCCCACTAGCGGCCAATTACACAGATACGCAGTATTTT.

Comments on this clone: At one end, the junction sequence differs from germline, possibly due to a read error. The rearrangement links TRBV5-1 to TRBJ1-2; D perhaps matches TRBD1 (6 bases). CDR1 is SGHRS and CDR2 is YFSETQ in the germline V gene. The CDR3 runs to 14 residues. The CDR3 DNA reads as TGCGCCAGCAGCCCGGACAGAGCGTATCATGGCTATACCTTC. As protein: CASSPDRAYHGYTF. The entire variable domain, with the rest obtained from reference TRBV5-1 and TRBJ1-2, is as follows: KAGVTQTPRYLIKTRGQQVTLSCSPISGHRSVSWYQQTPGQGLQFLFEYFSETQRNKGNFPGRFSGRQFSNSRSEMNVSTLELGDSALYLCASSPDRAYHGYTFGSGTRLTVV.

This clone was recorded once. The J gene is TRBJ2-5, the V gene TRBV9; D perhaps matches TRBD2 (6 bases). The V gene's germline CDR1 is SGDLS and CDR2 YYNGEE. V gave up 2 bases and J gave up 2 bases, with 10 bases separating them. This CDR3 contains 14 residues. The CDR3, as DNA: TGTGCCAGCAGCGTGGCCAGCGGGCAAGAGACCCAGTACTTC. Encoded protein: CASSVASGQETQYF.

The chain carries TRBV7-8 and TRBJ1-1; 7 bases match TRBD1. The V gene's germline CDR1 is SGHVS and CDR2 FQNEAQ. V shed 1 base and J 1 base; nucleotides not matched to a gene: 0. The CDR3 totals 14 residues. As DNA, the CDR3 is TGTGCCAGCAGCTTAGACAGGGGGAACACTGAAGCTTTCTTT. Translation gives CASSLDRGNTEAFF.

This clone was seen more than once but under ten times. The chain uses TRBV29-1 and TRBJ1-1; D not resolved. Germline V lookup: CDR1 SQVTM, CDR2 ANQGSEA. V lost 4 bases and J 3 bases, leaving 18 bases between the germline ends. The CDR3 contains 15 residues. CDR3 DNA: TGCAGCGTTGTTAGTCATGGGAGGCGGGACACTGAAGCTTTCTTT. Translation gives CSVVSHGRRDTEAFF.

The V and J genes are TRBV7-2 and TRBJ1-2, with 8 bases aligning to TRBD1. V gave up 2 bases and J gave up 4 bases; unmatched junction bases: 18. This CDR3 is 19 amino acids long. Per the germline V gene, CDR1 is SGHTA and CDR2 is FQGNSA. Here the CDR3 reads CASSLIAPFDRGGSYGYTF. DNA of the CDR3: TGTGCCAGCAGCTTAATTGCACCCTTCGACAGGGGTGGTAGCTATGGCTACACCTTC.

This sequence joins TRBV4-3 and TRBJ1-5; perhaps TRBD1 as D (5 bases). Germline CDR1 and CDR2: LGHNA and YSLEER. V lost 1 base to trimming and J lost 1 base, with 8 bases between them. This CDR3 has 15 residues. CDR3 amino acids: CASSQVRGSNQPQHF. The CDR3 bases are TGCGCCAGCAGCCAAGTACGGGGGAGCAATCAGCCCCAGCATTTT.

The chain recombines TRBV19 with TRBJ2-7; 7 nucleotides match TRBD1. This CDR3 contains 15 residues. Germline V gives CDR1 LNHDA, CDR2 SQIVND (reference sequence). V shed 10 bases, J shed 6 bases, and the junction held 18 bases outside the gene matches. DNA for the CDR3: TGTGCCACTAAAGAGGATAGAGGGGGCCTCTCCGAGCAGTACTTC. Translating gives CATKEDRGGLSEQYF.

The chain has TRBV11-2 and TRBJ2-7, with 8 bases that match TRBD1. This CDR3 has 13 amino acids. V lost 3 bases, J lost 3 bases, and 1 base stayed unmatched. CDR1 and CDR2 (germline): SGHAT, FQNNGV. The CDR3 nucleotides are TGTGCCAGCAGCTTCGGACAGGGCTACGAGCAGTACTTC. This translates into CASSFGQGYEQYF. Complete variable domain (other parts from reference TRBV11-2 and TRBJ2-7): EAGVAQSPRYKIIEKRQSVAFWCNPISGHATLYWYQQILGQGPKLLIQFQNNGVVDDSQLPKDRFSAERLKGVDSTLKIQPAKLEDSAVYLCASSFGQGYEQYFGPGTRLTVT.

The V gene is TRBV5-4, the J gene TRBJ1-6, with D perhaps TRBD1 (6 bases). The germline V and J ends were trimmed by 2 bases and 8 bases, with 17 bases remaining between them. There are 16 residues in the CDR3. Germline V gene sequence: CDR1 SGHNT, CDR2 YYREEE (reference sequence). The CDR3 sequence is CASSLAQGRGDSPLHF. CDR3 bases: TGTGCCAGCAGCTTAGCACAGGGACGTGGAGATTCACCCCTCCACTTT. Drawing the rest from reference TRBV5-4 and TRBJ1-6, the complete variable domain is ETGVTQSPTHLIKTRGQQVTLRCSSQSGHNTVSWYQQALGQGPQFIFQYYREEENGRGNFPPRFSGLQFPNYSSELNVNALELDDSALYLCASSLAQGRGDSPLHFGNGTRLTVT.

CDR3 DNA: TGTGCCAGCAGCTTCTGGGACGGGGGGAACACTGAAGCTTTCTTT. Protein product: CASSFWDGGNTEAFF. The chain is built from TRBV5-6 and TRBJ1-1; maybe TRBD1 (5 bases). V lost 2 bases and J 1 base, leaving 12 bases between the germline ends. The germline gives CDR1 SGHDT, CDR2 YYEEEE. The CDR3 loop spans 15 amino acids.

CDR3 nucleotide sequence: TGTGCCAGCAGCCCCCGAGGGATCTCTGGAAACACCATATATTTT. It yields the protein CASSPRGISGNTIYF. The V gene is TRBV7-9, the J gene TRBJ1-3; D gene uncertain. Trimming shortened V by 5 bases and J by 0 bases, and 11 bases separated the two germline ends. This CDR3 has 15 residues. CDR1 and CDR2 (germline): SEHNR, FQNEAQ (reference sequence).